The 18 T cell receptor beta chains presented below share a single source sample, sequenced in a study of Ad26.COV2.S vaccination and SARS-CoV-2 variants. Treatment indicated: some 20 received Ad26.COV2.S at low or high dose, single or two shots; roughly five received placebo; per-sample allocation not given. The study sampled participants on day 63 after the first vaccine or placebo injection. Generated by immunoSEQ multiplex PCR, the TCRdb table keeps only in-frame clones and is missing some. The sample lists about 350,000 clones; about nine tenths were seen once. This sample comprised peripheral blood, obtained in a trial of Ad26.COV2.S vaccine versus placebo. All receptors derive from a person between 18 and 59 years old who received the Ad26.COV2.S COVID-19 vaccine or a placebo.

CDR3: CASSDVEQDTQYF. CDR3 coding DNA: TGTGCCAGCTCAGACGTGGAGCAGGATACGCAGTATTTT. The chain links TRBV18 to TRBJ2-3; D is undetermined. CDR3 length equals 13 residues. The germline V gene encodes CDR1 KGHSH and CDR2 LQKENI. The V end lost 5 bases, the J end lost 6 bases, and 12 bases lay between the germline ends.

The chain links TRBV13 to TRBJ2-5, with a tentative D call TRBD2 (6 bases). Germline values: CDR1 PRHDT, CDR2 FYEKMQ (reference sequence). The V end was cut by 8 bases, the J end by 5 bases, with 15 bases between. The CDR3 extends over 13 amino acids. The CDR3 sequence: CASGSLATETQYF. The CDR3, as DNA: TGTGCCAGCGGATCCCTAGCGACTGAGACCCAGTACTTC. Full variable domain (rest looked up from reference TRBV13 and TRBJ2-5): AAGVIQSPRHLIKEKRETATLKCYPIPRHDTVYWYQQGPGQDPQFLISFYEKMQSDKGSIPDRFSAQQFSDYHSELNMSSLELGDSALYFCASGSLATETQYFGPGTRLLVL.

The CDR3 nucleotides read TGTGCCTGGAGTAAACTCGGAGCGGGGACCGGGGAGCTGTTTTTT. Its translation: CAWSKLGAGTGELFF. The rearrangement joins TRBV30 to TRBJ2-2, with 7 bases identical to TRBD2. The CDR3 is 15 amino acids. V lost 2 bases, J lost 5 bases, and 8 bases stayed unmatched. CDR1 and CDR2 (germline): GTSNPN, SVGIG (reference sequence).

V gene TRBV9 combines with J gene TRBJ1-5; D remains unclear. Germline CDR1 and CDR2: SGDLS and YYNGEE. CDR3 size: 16 residues. The germline V and J ends were trimmed by 0 bases and 8 bases, with 18 bases remaining between them. In nucleotides, the CDR3 is TGTGCCAGCAGCGTAGGGGGTGGGCAGTTTACAGAGCCCCAGCATTTT. As protein: CASSVGGGQFTEPQHF.

The chain employs TRBV9 and TRBJ1-1; D perhaps matches TRBD1 (5 bases). Germline loops: CDR1 SGDLS, CDR2 YYNGEE. The germline V and J ends were trimmed by 6 bases and 1 base, with 22 bases remaining between them. There are 17 residues in the CDR3. The CDR3 sequence is CASTPGQGGIGNTEAFF. Here the CDR3 DNA reads TGTGCCAGCACCCCAGGGCAGGGAGGAATCGGGAACACTGAAGCTTTCTTT.

This clone showed up many times. This chain joins TRBV14 and TRBJ1-2; 10 bases fit TRBD1. Germline V CDR1 and CDR2: SGHDN, FVKESK. V lost 5 bases, J lost 7 bases, and 7 bases stayed unmatched. The CDR3 consists of 14 residues. The CDR3 DNA is TGTGCCAGCAGCTCTTCCCGGGACAGGGGTGGCTACACCTTC. Encoded protein: CASSSSRDRGGYTF.

V usage is TRBV18 and J usage is TRBJ2-7; D is ambiguous. In germline, CDR1 is KGHSH, CDR2 LQKENI. The V and J ends lost 6 bases and 0 bases respectively, with 9 bases between them. The CDR3 length is 13 residues. Written as DNA, the CDR3 is TGTGCCAGCTCCGTAACTTCCTCCTACGAGCAGTACTTC. Translating it yields CASSVTSSYEQYF.

The genes are TRBV6-5 and TRBJ1-1; D perhaps matches TRBD1 (5 bases). The CDR3 is made up of 15 amino acids. Germline assignment: CDR1 MNHEY and CDR2 SVGAGI. CDR3 sequence (DNA): TGTGGCGCCGGAAGGTCAGGGTACGAGGGCACTGAAGCTTTCTTT. Translating it yields CGAGRSGYEGTEAFF.

The V and J genes are TRBV19 and TRBJ1-3; no reliable D call. Germline V gene sequence: CDR1 LNHDA, CDR2 SQIVND (reference sequence). The CDR3 consists of 15 residues. The V end lost 4 bases, the J end lost 0 bases, and 10 bases lay between the germline ends. The CDR3 DNA follows: TGTGCCAGTAGTACAGGACGGATCTCTGGAAACACCATATATTTT. It specifies CASSTGRISGNTIYF.

V is TRBV9 and J is TRBJ1-2, with a weak D call TRBD1 (5 bases). Trimming removed 4 bases at V and 5 bases at J, with 9 bases between. The CDR3 has 12 amino acids. Germline CDR1 reads SGDLS; CDR2 reads YYNGEE. In DNA form, the CDR3 reads TGTGCCAGCAGCCCCGGGGGTTATGGCTACACCTTC. Translation: CASSPGGYGYTF.

This chain joins TRBV7-8 and TRBJ1-2; D unclear. In germline, CDR1 is SGHVS, CDR2 FQNEAQ. Trimming removed 1 base from V and 2 bases from J, with 11 bases in between. The CDR3 loop spans 15 amino acids. The CDR3 region is CASSLGMVGNYGYTF. The CDR3, as DNA: TGTGCCAGCAGCTTAGGGATGGTGGGAAACTATGGCTACACCTTC.

The gene calls are TRBV30 and TRBJ1-4; TRBD1 is a possible D gene (5 bases). The CDR3 length is 14 residues. Between the trimmed V and J ends, which lost 5 bases and 5 bases, there was a span of 15 bases. Germline-derived CDR1 and CDR2 are GTSNPN and SVGIG (reference sequence). CDR3 DNA sequence: TGTGCCTGGCGGACCGGGACGGTAAATGAAAAACTGTTTTTT. Protein: CAWRTGTVNEKLFF.

The chain uses TRBV29-1 and TRBJ2-7; 11 nucleotides agree with TRBD1. This CDR3 region has 14 residues. Germline loops: CDR1 SQVTM, CDR2 ANQGSEA. V lost 4 bases to trimming and J lost 3 bases; unmatched junction nucleotides: 5. As DNA, the CDR3 is TGCAGCGTTGTAGGGACAGGGGGGAACTACGAGCAGTACTTC. The encoded protein is CSVVGTGGNYEQYF.

The gene calls are TRBV7-3 and TRBJ2-2; D might be TRBD1 (6 bases). This CDR3 has 15 amino acids. CDR1 SGHTA and CDR2 FQGTGA come from the germline V gene. Trimming removed 5 bases at V and 7 bases at J, with 17 bases between. The CDR3 region is CASSPDGTRNGELFF. The DNA for the CDR3 is TGTGCCAGCAGCCCGGACGGGACACGAAACGGGGAGCTGTTTTTT.

The V gene is TRBV27, the J gene TRBJ2-3; D may be TRBD1 (6 bases). The germline V gene has CDR1 MNHEY and CDR2 SMNVEV (reference sequence). V lost 5 bases and J 2 bases, leaving 11 bases between the germline ends. CDR3 length: 14 residues. CDR3 sequence (DNA): TGTGCCAGCAGTCACCGACAGGTCACAGATACGCAGTATTTT. Its translation: CASSHRQVTDTQYF.

V is TRBV5-6 and J is TRBJ2-7; the match to TRBD1 covers 8 bases. The germline V gene encodes CDR1 SGHDT and CDR2 YYEEEE. V lost 4 bases and J lost 5; bases outside the gene matches: 8. CDR3 length: 14 residues. The CDR3 DNA reads as TGTGCCAGCAGCCCCGACAGGGGTTATAACGAGCAGTACTTC. Its translation: CASSPDRGYNEQYF.

This chain connects TRBV28 to TRBJ2-1; 12 positions match TRBD2. J gave up 7 bases and V 5 bases, and 15 bases lay outside the gene matches. The germline CDR1 and CDR2 sequences are MDHEN and SYDVKM. CDR3 size: 18 residues. CDR3 region: CASSPFSLTSGRMNEQFF. The CDR3 nucleotides read TGTGCCAGCAGTCCGTTTTCATTGACTAGCGGGAGAATGAATGAGCAGTTCTTC.

The chain couples TRBV2 to TRBJ2-6; D remains unclear. The CDR3 extends over 17 amino acids. Germline V lookup: CDR1 SNHLY, CDR2 FYNNEI. Trimming pared 2 bases from V and 0 bases from J, leaving 11 bases between. The CDR3 is CASSETHPGSGANVLTF. Written as DNA, the CDR3 is TGTGCCAGCAGTGAAACCCACCCCGGCTCTGGGGCCAACGTCCTGACTTTC. The variable domain in full, with the rest retrieved from reference TRBV2 and TRBJ2-6, is EPEVTQTPSHQVTQMGQEVILRCVPISNHLYFYWYRQILGQKVEFLVSFYNNEISEKSEIFDDQFSVERPDGSNFTLKIRSTKLEDSAMYFCASSETHPGSGANVLTFGAGSRLTVL.